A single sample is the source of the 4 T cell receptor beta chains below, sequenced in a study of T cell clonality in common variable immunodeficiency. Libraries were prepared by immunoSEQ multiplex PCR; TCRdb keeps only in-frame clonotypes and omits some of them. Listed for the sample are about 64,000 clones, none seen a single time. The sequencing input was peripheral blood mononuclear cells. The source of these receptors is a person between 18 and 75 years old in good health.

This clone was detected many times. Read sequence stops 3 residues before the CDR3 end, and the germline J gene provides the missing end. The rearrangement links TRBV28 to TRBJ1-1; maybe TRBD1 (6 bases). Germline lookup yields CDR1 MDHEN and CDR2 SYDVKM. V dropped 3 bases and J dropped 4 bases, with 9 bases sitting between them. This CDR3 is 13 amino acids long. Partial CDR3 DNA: TGTGCCAGCAGTTTGGGACAACCCACTGAA. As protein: CASSLGQPTE. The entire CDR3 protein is CASSLGQPTEAFF. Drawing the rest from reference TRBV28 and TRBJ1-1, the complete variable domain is DVKVTQSSRYLVKRTGEKVFLECVQDMDHENMFWYRQDPGLGLRLIYFSYDVKMKEKGDIPEGYSVSREKKERFSLILESASTNQTSMYLCASSLGQPTEAFFGQGTRLTVV.

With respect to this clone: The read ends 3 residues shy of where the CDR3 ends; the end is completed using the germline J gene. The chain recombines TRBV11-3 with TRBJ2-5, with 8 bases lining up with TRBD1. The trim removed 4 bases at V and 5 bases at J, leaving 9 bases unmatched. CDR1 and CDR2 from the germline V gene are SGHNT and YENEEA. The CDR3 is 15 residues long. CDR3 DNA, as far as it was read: TGTGCCAGCAGCTCGGGACAGGTCGTTGGGGAGACC. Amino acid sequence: CASSSGQVVGET. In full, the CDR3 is CASSSGQVVGETQYF.

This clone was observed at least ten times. The covered CDR3 bases are TGTGCCAGCAGCCCTGCGGGGCTCGGAGAGACC. Its protein is CASSPAGLGET. The CDR3 in its entirety is CASSPAGLGETQYF. V and J are TRBV11-2 and TRBJ2-5; TRBD2 might be the D (6 bases). The CDR3 end lies 3 residues beyond the end of the read and is filled in from the germline J gene. V was clipped by 5 bases and J by 4 bases, with 14 bases between them. The CDR3 sequence is 14 residues long. CDR1 and CDR2 (germline): SGHAT, FQNNGV.

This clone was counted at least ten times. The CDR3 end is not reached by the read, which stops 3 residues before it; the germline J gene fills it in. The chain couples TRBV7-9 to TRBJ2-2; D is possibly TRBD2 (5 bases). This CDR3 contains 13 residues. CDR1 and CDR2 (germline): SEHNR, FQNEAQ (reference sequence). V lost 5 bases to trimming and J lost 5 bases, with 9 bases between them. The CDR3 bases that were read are TGTGCCAGCAGCCCAACGGGGACCGGGGAG. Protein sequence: CASSPTGTGE. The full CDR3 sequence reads CASSPTGTGELFF.